The 20 T cell receptor beta chains given below trace back to one sample, sequenced in a study of cytotoxic CD8 clonotypes in ibrutinib-treated CLL. Clones were sequenced by immunoSEQ multiplex PCR, and TCRdb holds only the in-frame ones, with some missing. This table holds roughly 330,000 clones, roughly 71% found once. Sequences were derived from PBMCs, sampled after 36 months of ibrutinib treatment. The receptors were sampled from a human donor with chronic lymphocytic leukemia.

This rearrangement joins TRBV29-1 to TRBJ1-1; D unclear. Trimming pared 3 bases from V and 1 base from J, leaving 6 bases between. Germline V gene lookup returns CDR1 SQVTM and CDR2 ANQGSEA. The CDR3 has 12 residues. This chain's CDR3 is CSVEVWNTEAFF. CDR3 bases: TGCAGCGTTGAGGTCTGGAACACTGAAGCTTTCTTT.

This rearrangement joins TRBV4-1 to TRBJ1-2; D gene unclear. The V gene lost 1 base and the J gene lost 4 bases, with 10 bases spanning the gap. Germline V CDR1 and CDR2: MGHRA, YSYEKL. The CDR3 is made up of 14 amino acids. Written as DNA, the CDR3 is TGCGCCAGCAGCCAAGTTCTGCTATCCTATGGCTACACCTTC. Its translation: CASSQVLLSYGYTF.

This chain connects TRBV5-4 to TRBJ2-3, with D possibly TRBD2 on 6 matching bases. The CDR3 sequence is 15 residues long. V gave up 5 bases and J gave up 4 bases, with 17 bases separating them. Germline CDR1 is SGHNT and CDR2 is YYREEE (reference sequence). The CDR3 DNA is TGTGCCAGCAGACGAGGGTCGGGGGACGCAGATACGCAGTATTTT. The encoded protein is CASRRGSGDADTQYF.

The chain couples TRBV7-9 to TRBJ1-2, with 8 positions matching TRBD1. CDR1 is SEHNR and CDR2 is FQNEAQ in the germline V gene (reference sequence). CDR3 length equals 15 residues. The V gene end was trimmed by 1 base and the J gene end by 1 base; junction bases not matched to a gene: 2. The CDR3 nucleotides are TGTGCCAGCAGCTTAGGAGACAGGGGTAACTATGGCTACACCTTC. Translated: CASSLGDRGNYGYTF.

In this sample, this clone turned up once. This rearrangement joins TRBV28 to TRBJ2-5; the D gene is possibly TRBD1 (5 bases). TRBJ2-7 matches the DNA end more closely, so the J call is doubtful. The germline CDR1 and CDR2 sequences are MDHEN and SYDVKM. This CDR3 is built from 13 residues. The CDR3 region is CASSRQPGYEQYF. Written as DNA, the CDR3 is TGTGCCAGCAGTAGACAGCCCGGATACGAGCAGTACTTC.

V is TRBV5-1 and J is TRBJ1-2; D is unclear. The V and J ends lost 0 bases and 2 bases respectively, with 11 bases between them. The germline CDR1 and CDR2 sequences are SGHRS and YFSETQ. The CDR3 is made up of 15 amino acids. The CDR3 DNA is TGCGCCAGCAGCTTGGGACATCCGGCGAACTATGGCTACACCTTC. Protein: CASSLGHPANYGYTF.

This chain uses TRBV28 with TRBJ1-5; the D gene is possibly TRBD1 (5 bases). Germline values: CDR1 MDHEN, CDR2 SYDVKM. The V end was cut by 0 bases, the J end by 2 bases, with 11 bases between. This CDR3 has 16 amino acids. CDR3 sequence reads: CASSLWGGEGNQPQHF. The CDR3 bases are TGTGCCAGCAGTTTATGGGGGGGTGAGGGCAATCAGCCCCAGCATTTT.

CDR3: CAIGRDSRNYGYTF. The CDR3, as DNA: TGTGCCATCGGGAGGGACAGCAGGAACTATGGCTACACCTTC. This chain uses TRBV10-3 with TRBJ1-2, with 7 nucleotides matching TRBD1. J gave up 2 bases and V 8 bases, and 8 bases lay outside the gene matches. This CDR3 spans 14 amino acids. The germline gives CDR1 ENHRY, CDR2 SYGVKD.

This clone was counted a single time. V gene TRBV27 combines with J gene TRBJ2-1; 9 nucleotides match TRBD2. This CDR3 contains 16 residues. Germline V gene sequence: CDR1 MNHEY, CDR2 SMNVEV (reference sequence). J lost 6 bases, V lost 6 bases, and 12 bases had no gene match. The CDR3, as DNA: TGTGCCAGCAGGCCGGGACTAGCTAGGGGCCCCAATGAGCAGTTCTTC. Encoded protein: CASRPGLARGPNEQFF.

The chain is built from TRBV29-1 and TRBJ2-7; 10 bases are a match to TRBD2. Germline V lookup: CDR1 SQVTM, CDR2 ANQGSEA. The CDR3 spans 13 residues. The junction had 2 bases not matched to a gene; V was cut back by 2 bases and J by 4 bases. This chain's CDR3 is CSVETSGKYEQYF. CDR3 coding DNA: TGCAGCGTTGAAACTAGCGGGAAATACGAGCAGTACTTC.

V gene TRBV27 combines with J gene TRBJ2-1; 11 bases are shared with TRBD2. CDR1 MNHEY and CDR2 SMNVEV come from the germline V gene (reference sequence). The CDR3 has 14 residues. The trim removed 6 bases at V and 10 bases at J, leaving 8 bases unmatched. The CDR3 nucleotides read TGTGCCAGCAGCCCTGGGACTAGCGGAGGCGAGCAGTTCTTC. Its translation is CASSPGTSGGEQFF.

The genes are TRBV7-6 and TRBJ2-1; no firm D call. The CDR3 is made up of 14 amino acids. The V end was cut by 5 bases, the J end by 0 bases, with 8 bases between. In germline, CDR1 is SGHVS, CDR2 FNYEAQ. CDR3 bases: TGTGCCAGCAGCCCCGTGGGCTCCTACAATGAGCAGTTCTTC. This gives the protein CASSPVGSYNEQFF.

The CDR3 loop reads CASSQARGLTAYTF. DNA of the CDR3: TGCGCCAGCAGCCAAGCTAGGGGGCTTACGGCCTACACCTTC. The chain links TRBV4-3 to TRBJ1-2; TRBD1 matches 7 bases. After removal of 1 base from V and 10 bases from J, the junction contained 9 bases not matched to a gene. Germline assignment: CDR1 LGHNA and CDR2 YSLEER. This CDR3 region has 14 residues.

The chain carries TRBV27 and TRBJ2-1, with 10 bases aligning to TRBD2. Losses at the gene ends were 6 bases for V and 8 bases for J; bases not matched to a gene: 7. This CDR3 comprises 14 residues. CDR1 is MNHEY and CDR2 is SMNVEV in the germline V gene (reference sequence). The CDR3 nucleotides read TGTGCCAGCAGGGCTAGCGGGAGTGTGGATGAGCAGTTCTTC. This translates into CASRASGSVDEQFF.

There are a few counts of this clone. The chain has TRBV4-3 and TRBJ2-1; a possible D gene is TRBD1 (5 bases). Trimming took 0 bases from V and 7 from J, leaving 13 bases between them. The germline V gene has CDR1 LGHNA and CDR2 YSLEER. The CDR3 contains 15 residues. CDR3 nucleotide sequence: TGCGCCAGCAGCCAAGATTTGACAGCTCCGAATGAGCAGTTCTTC. Amino acid sequence: CASSQDLTAPNEQFF.

This sequence joins TRBV18 and TRBJ1-5, with 9 bases matching TRBD1. Losses at the gene ends were 3 bases for V and 5 bases for J; bases not matched to a gene: 2. CDR1 is KGHSH and CDR2 is LQKENI in the germline V gene. CDR3 size: 14 residues. CDR3 residues: CASSPDRGDQPQHF. The CDR3 region has the DNA TGTGCCAGCTCACCGGACAGGGGTGATCAGCCCCAGCATTTT.

This clone was seen a few times. The chain carries TRBV5-6 and TRBJ2-7; TRBD2 might be the D (6 bases). Trimming removed 1 base from V and 7 bases from J, with 15 bases in between. There are 14 residues in the CDR3. Germline CDR1 reads SGHDT; CDR2 reads YYEEEE. The CDR3 region is CASSLQDPGGEQYF. The CDR3 bases are TGTGCCAGCAGCTTGCAAGATCCTGGAGGGGAGCAGTACTTC.

This chain uses TRBV10-2 with TRBJ1-5; D not certain. The V end was cut by 2 bases, the J end by 9 bases, with 5 bases between. CDR3 size: 11 residues. The germline gives CDR1 WSHSY, CDR2 SAAADI. The CDR3 here is CASSEEGPQHF. For the CDR3, the DNA is TGCGCCAGCAGTGAGGAGGGGCCCCAGCATTTT.

V and J are TRBV7-6 and TRBJ2-7; D is unresolved. Trimming took off 1 base at V and 0 bases at J, with 13 bases between the two ends. The CDR3 has 16 residues. Germline CDR1 reads SGHVS; CDR2 reads FNYEAQ. CDR3 residues: CASSLGPPGSSYEQYF. The CDR3 DNA reads TGTGCCAGCAGCTTAGGTCCCCCTGGGTCCTCCTACGAGCAGTACTTC.

The chain employs TRBV6-5 and TRBJ2-3; D ambiguous. Trimming took off 7 bases at V and 2 bases at J, with 16 bases between the two ends. This CDR3 spans 15 amino acids. Per germline, CDR1 MNHEY and CDR2 SVGAGI. Written as DNA, the CDR3 is TGTGCCAGCAAGCCCCCGGGTACTCTCACAGATACGCAGTATTTT. Encoded protein: CASKPPGTLTDTQYF.